These T cell receptor beta chains were read from a single sample in a study of cytomegalovirus exposure and HLA in healthy donors. Produced via immunoSEQ multiplex PCR; TCRdb's table is partial and in-frame only. The sample has about 160,000 clones, around 75% seen once. The source material was PBMCs. The source of these receptors is a woman aged 45-65 years in good health and CMV-seropositive. CDR3s include the opening cysteine and the closing phenylalanine or tryptophan. Each record gives: D gene, J gene, clone size, V gene, CDR3 DNA, CDR3 protein. D genes are given only for firm matches. The size field is filled for only some rows; it gives once, few, many or a size class.

>NA|TRBJ1-5|few|TRBV19
TGTGCCAGCGATGGGGGACATCTGAATCAGCCCCAGCATTTT
CASDGGHLNQPQHF
>NA|TRBJ1-1|NA|TRBV7-9
TGTGCCAGCAGCTTAGCGACGAGCCCTAGGAGGGCTTTCTTT
CASSLATSPRRAFF
>NA|TRBJ1-2|NA|TRBV5-6
TGTGCCAGCGTCGGGGATAACTATGGCTACACCTTC
CASVGDNYGYTF
>TRBD1|TRBJ2-7|NA|TRBV7-9
TGTGCCAGCAGTCTACAACAGGGGTCCTCCGAGTACTTC
CASSLQQGSSEYF
>TRBD1|TRBJ2-2|NA|TRBV6-1
TGTGCCAGCAGGGGACAGGGAAACACCGGGGAGCTGTTTTTT
CASRGQGNTGELFF
>NA|TRBJ1-1|NA|TRBV7-7
TGTGCCAGCAGCCCGATTAACAAACCCGGGGAAGCTTTCTTT
CASSPINKPGEAFF
>NA|TRBJ1-1|NA|TRBV5-5
TGTGCCAGCAGCGCCTTAACAGGGAACTCTGAAGCTTTCTTT
CASSALTGNSEAFF
>TRBD1|TRBJ1-1|NA|TRBV15
TGTGCCACCAGCAGCATCTTTACAGGGGCCGATGAAGCTTTCTTT
CATSSIFTGADEAFF
>NA|TRBJ1-5|NA|TRBV2
TGTGCCAGCAGCCTCGGGACTGGTCAACATAGCAATCAGCCCCAGCATTTT
CASSLGTGQHSNQPQHF
>NA|TRBJ2-1|NA|TRBV5-1
TGCGCCAGCAGGTCCTCCGAGGGTTCCTACAATGAGCAGTTCTTC
CASRSSEGSYNEQFF
>NA|TRBJ1-1|once|TRBV9
TGTGCCAGCAGCCTAACCCCCACAGGTCGCTTGAACACTGAAGCTTTCTTT
CASSLTPTGRLNTEAFF
>NA|TRBJ2-1|once|TRBV7-9
TGTGCCAGCAGCCCGTCGAGGGGGGGGATGTACAATGAGCAGTTCTTC
CASSPSRGGMYNEQFF
>TRBD1|TRBJ1-2|NA|TRBV5-1
TGCGCCAGCAGCTTGGGGGGACAGGGGAACGGCTACACCTTC
CASSLGGQGNGYTF
>NA|TRBJ1-2|NA|TRBV25-1
TGTGCCAGCAGTGAATCCCAGGGGTTAAGGGGCTACACCTTC
CASSESQGLRGYTF
>NA|TRBJ1-5|NA|TRBV30
TGTGCCTGGAGTACAGACACCATCCCTCAGCCCCAGCATTTT
CAWSTDTIPQPQHF
>TRBD2|TRBJ2-2|NA|TRBV7-3
TGTGCCAGCTCAGGGCAGGGAGGGTCGGGGGAGCTGTTTTTT
CASSGQGGSGELFF
>NA|TRBJ2-7|NA|TRBV15
TGTGCCACCAGCAGAGATATGAGCTACGAGCAGTACTTC
CATSRDMSYEQYF
>TRBD1|TRBJ2-5|NA|TRBV6-5
TGTGCCAGCAGTTACCCTCGGGACAGGGAAGAGACCCAGTACTTC
CASSYPRDREETQYF
>NA|TRBJ1-2|NA|TRBV6-1
TGTGCCAGCAGTGAAGAGGGGCGTTTTCGCGGCTACACCTTC
CASSEEGRFRGYTF
>TRBD1|TRBJ2-3|few|TRBV6-1
TGTGCCAGCAGTGAGGGACAGGCCATCCTCAATACGCAGTATTTT
CASSEGQAILNTQYF
>NA|TRBJ2-3|NA|TRBV30
TGTGCCTGGAGTGTACTAGGGTCAGATACGCAGTATTTT
CAWSVLGSDTQYF
>TRBD2|TRBJ2-1|once|TRBV7-8
TGTGCCAGCAGCTCCCGGACTAGCGGGGAGGGGGAGCAGTTCTTC
CASSSRTSGEGEQFF
>NA|TRBJ2-2|once|TRBV27
TGTGCCAGCAGTTACGGAGCAGGGAATACCGGGGAGCTGTTTTTT
CASSYGAGNTGELFF
>NA|TRBJ2-3|NA|TRBV29-1
TGCAGCGTCGGACTGCGGCCAGGGTATTTT
CSVGLRPGYF
>NA|TRBJ2-7|NA|TRBV9
TGTGCCAGCAGTGATAACCCCCACAGGGCCTCCTACGAGCAGTACTTC
CASSDNPHRASYEQYF
>NA|TRBJ1-4|NA|TRBV6-5
TGTGCCAGCAGTCACAGGGATCCGAATAATGAAAAACTGTTTTTT
CASSHRDPNNEKLFF
>TRBD1|TRBJ1-5|once|TRBV6-6
TGTGCCAGCAGTTTCGGGACAGGCAATCAGCCCCAGCATTTT
CASSFGTGNQPQHF
>TRBD1|TRBJ1-1|NA|TRBV5-1
TGCGCCAGCAGCTACGGCTCCACCGGGACAGATGAAGCTTTCTTT
CASSYGSTGTDEAFF
>TRBD1|TRBJ1-4|NA|TRBV7-9
TGTGCCAGCAGCCGACGGACAGGGGGTAATGAAAAACTGTTTTTT
CASSRRTGGNEKLFF
>TRBD1|TRBJ1-5|few|TRBV7-2
TGTGCCAGCAGCTTAGGTGGGACAGTTAATCAGCCCCAGCATTTT
CASSLGGTVNQPQHF
>TRBD1|TRBJ2-1|NA|TRBV19
TGTGCCAGTAGGGATGGGACAGGGAGCTCCTACAATGAGCAGTTCTTC
CASRDGTGSSYNEQFF
>TRBD1|TRBJ1-2|NA|TRBV5-1
TGCGCCAGCAGCCGACCCGACAGGGGCCGCGGCTACACCTTC
CASSRPDRGRGYTF
>NA|TRBJ1-1|few|TRBV6-5
TGTGCCAGCAGTCGCTTTACAAGGACAACTGAAGCTTTCTTT
CASSRFTRTTEAFF
>TRBD1|TRBJ1-3|few|TRBV19
TGTGCCAGTAGTACTGGACAGGGGTACTCTGGAAACACCATATATTTT
CASSTGQGYSGNTIYF
>NA|TRBJ2-2|NA|TRBV7-2
TGTGCCAGCAGCTTACGGACAGAGAACACCGGGGAGCTGTTTTTT
CASSLRTENTGELFF
>TRBD2|TRBJ2-3|NA|TRBV2
TGTGCCAGCAGAGCGGGAACTAACACAGATACGCAGTATTTT
CASRAGTNTDTQYF
>NA|TRBJ1-5|few|TRBV27
TGTGCCAGCAGTTTACGGGGGGCATGGGAGCCCCAGCATTTT
CASSLRGAWEPQHF
>NA|TRBJ2-2|few|TRBV19
TGTGCCAGTAGCATGGACTTGGCGAACACCGGGGAGCTGTTTTTT
CASSMDLANTGELFF
>NA|TRBJ2-7|once|TRBV6-5
TGTGCCAGCAGCCGCGGGGGCGTTTCCTCCTACGAGCAGTACTTC
CASSRGGVSSYEQYF
>NA|TRBJ1-2|NA|TRBV2
TGTGCCAGCAGTGCGACGGGGTTCGACTATGGCTACCCCTTC
CASSATGFDYGYPF
>NA|TRBJ1-6|NA|TRBV9
TGTGCCAGCAGCGTAGGGGACAACTATAATTCACCCCTCCACTTT
CASSVGDNYNSPLHF
>TRBD2|TRBJ2-7|NA|TRBV9
TGTGCCAGCAGCGGGGGACTAGGTCTGTACGAGCAGTACTTC
CASSGGLGLYEQYF
>TRBD1|TRBJ2-7|NA|TRBV15
TGTGCCACCAGCAGAGCCGGGACAGGGCTCGAGCAGTACTTC
CATSRAGTGLEQYF
>NA|TRBJ2-7|NA|TRBV5-4
TGTGCCAGCAGCTGGCTGCCATCCTACGAGCAGTACTTC
CASSWLPSYEQYF
>TRBD1|TRBJ2-1|NA|TRBV11-2
TGTGCCAGCAGCTTAGTCAGGGGGCGCAATGAGCAGTTCTTC
CASSLVRGRNEQFF
>NA|TRBJ1-2|NA|TRBV6-6
TGTGCCAGCATCCGGGGGGGCCAAAGTGGCTACACCTTC
CASIRGGQSGYTF
>TRBD1|TRBJ2-5|few|TRBV5-1
TGCGCCAGCAGCCCGGAAGACAGGGTCGAGGAGACCCAGTACTTC
CASSPEDRVEETQYF
>TRBD2|TRBJ2-1|NA|TRBV5-1
TGCGCCAGCAGCTTCAGGGACGGGAGGGCATATGAGCAGTTCTTC
CASSFRDGRAYEQFF
>NA|TRBJ2-6|NA|TRBV15
TGTGCCACCAGCAGCCGGGGTACTGGGGCCAACGTCCTGACTTTC
CATSSRGTGANVLTF